This T cell receptor (beta chain) is from a study of blood T cell repertoires in COVID-19. Original analysis: Amplifying reference gene primers gave estimates of nucleated cell counts. Here immunoSEQ multiplex PCR was the method, and the copy in TCRdb shows in-frame clones only, minus some. The V and J calls and clone size are taken from that table; D and trimming were inferred from the DNA. The top ten hold roughly 18% of the sample, which has about 180,000 clones, under 90% seen once. Seattle patients were enrolled while actively infected and followed longitudinally. Germline CDR1 and CDR2: SGHTA and FQGTGA. Trimming cost V 4 bases and J 5 bases, with 12 bases left between them. This CDR3 region has 14 residues.

The V and J genes are TRBV7-3 and TRBJ2-1; tentatively, D is TRBD2 (6 bases). The origin of this receptor is a person between 70 and 80 years old with COVID-19, enrolled during active disease. The sequenced material came from peripheral blood. DNA of the CDR3: TGTGCCAGCAGCTCGACTAGTTCCCACAATGAGCAGTTCTTC. The encoded protein is CASSSTSSHNEQFF.